The 13 T cell receptor beta chains given below trace back to one sample, sequenced in a study of a mutant IDH1 vaccine in newly diagnosed glioma. This sample's time point: week 11, during vaccination. Doses comprised 300 ug of mutant IDH1 20-mer peptide each, plus topical imiquimod. The antigens these receptors bind are not known. Sequenced by immunoSEQ multiplex PCR; TCRdb stores in-frame clones only, minus some. The sample has about 130,000 clones; around 80% are singletons. The source was PBMCs, collected from a glioma patient whose treatment included an IDH1 peptide vaccine. These receptors were taken from a man in his forties or fifties with glioma.

The V call is TRBV21-1, the J call TRBJ2-7; the table assigns TRBD2, which was not confirmed against the DNA. TRBV21-1 is marked as a pseudogene. The CDR3 spans 16 residues. The chain's CDR3 is CASSKATSGASYEQYF. DNA for the CDR3: TGTGCCAGCAGCAAAGCTACTAGCGGGGCCTCCTACGAGCAGTACTTC.

The chain couples TRBV7-9 to TRBJ1-5; D unclear. V was cut by 5 bases and J by 1 base, with 12 bases left in between. CDR3 length: 15 amino acids. Per germline, CDR1 SEHNR and CDR2 FQNEAQ (reference sequence). CDR3: CASSPTLGSNQPQHF. The CDR3 nucleotides read TGTGCCAGCAGCCCGACCCTTGGGAGCAATCAGCCCCAGCATTTT. Full variable domain (rest looked up from reference TRBV7-9 and TRBJ1-5): DTGVSQNPRHKITKRGQNVTFRCDPISEHNRLYWYRQTLGQGPEFLTYFQNEAQLEKSRLLSDRFSAERPKGSFSTLEIQRTEQGDSAMYLCASSPTLGSNQPQHFGDGTRLSIL.

This chain uses TRBV5-1 with TRBJ1-2, with D possibly matching TRBD1 (5 bases). V was shortened by 4 bases and J by 7 bases, with 11 bases between the two germline ends. The CDR3 length is 12 residues. Germline V lookup: CDR1 SGHRS, CDR2 YFSETQ. The CDR3 nucleotides read TGCGCCAGCAGCCCTGAAGGGGTTGGCTACACCTTC. Its protein product is CASSPEGVGYTF.

This clone was counted once. J is TRBJ1-2 and V is TRBV7-6, with a possible D match to TRBD1 (5 bases). CDR3 length equals 14 residues. The V end was cut by 0 bases, the J end by 4 bases, with 9 bases between. The germline CDR1 and CDR2 sequences are SGHVS and FNYEAQ. CDR3 sequence: CASSLAGVRYGYTF. As DNA, the CDR3 is TGTGCCAGCAGCTTAGCGGGGGTTCGCTATGGCTACACCTTC.

The CDR3 DNA reads TGTGCCAGCAGCCGGACAGGGGCCGAGCAGTACTTC. It specifies CASSRTGAEQYF. The J gene is TRBJ2-7, the V gene TRBV7-9, with 9 bases that match TRBD1. The ends lost 5 bases at V and 6 bases at J; junction bases unmatched: 2. The CDR3 covers 12 residues. Germline V gives CDR1 SEHNR, CDR2 FQNEAQ (reference sequence).

The chain uses TRBV19 and TRBJ2-7, with D unclear. The CDR3 sequence is 12 residues long. CDR1 is LNHDA and CDR2 is SQIVND in the germline V gene (reference sequence). The V end lost 1 base, the J end lost 4 bases, and 5 bases lay between the germline ends. The CDR3 loop reads CASSIGMYEQYF. The CDR3, as DNA: TGTGCCAGTAGTATAGGGATGTACGAGCAGTACTTC.

This clone was detected a few times. The gene calls are TRBV19 and TRBJ2-2, with 9 bases matching TRBD2. Germline loops: CDR1 LNHDA, CDR2 SQIVND (reference sequence). V lost 3 bases to trimming and J lost 5 bases; unmatched junction nucleotides: 7. The CDR3 contains 16 residues. This chain's CDR3 is CASSILAGGGTGELFF. In DNA form, the CDR3 reads TGTGCCAGTAGTATTCTGGCGGGAGGGGGAACCGGGGAGCTGTTTTTT. Based on the CDR3 plus reference TRBV19 and TRBJ2-2, the full variable domain is DGGITQSPKYLFRKEGQNVTLSCEQNLNHDAMYWYRQDPGQGLRLIYYSQIVNDFQKGDIAEGYSVSREKKESFPLTVTSAQKNPTAFYLCASSILAGGGTGELFFGEGSRLTVL.

This rearrangement joins TRBV5-1 to TRBJ2-7, with 8 positions matching TRBD1. The CDR3 extends over 15 amino acids. CDR1 and CDR2 (germline): SGHRS, YFSETQ. Unmatched junction bases numbered 7, after V lost 0 bases and J lost 5 bases. The chain's CDR3 is CASSLGMDRAHEQYF. The CDR3 nucleotides are TGCGCCAGCAGCTTGGGGATGGACAGGGCCCACGAGCAGTACTTC.

The V call is TRBV5-4, the J call TRBJ1-2; 7 bases line up with TRBD1. Germline-derived CDR1 and CDR2 are SGHNT and YYREEE (reference sequence). V dropped 2 bases and J dropped 8; count of bases not matched to a gene: 3. The CDR3 spans 12 residues. This CDR3 reads CASSLKGAGYTF. DNA for the CDR3: TGTGCCAGCAGCTTAAAGGGGGCCGGCTACACCTTC.

The V gene is TRBV11-3, the J gene TRBJ2-3; D unresolved. The CDR3 runs 14 residues. Trimming pared 5 bases from V and 0 bases from J, leaving 9 bases between. The germline CDR1 and CDR2 sequences are SGHNT and YENEEA. This chain's CDR3 is CASSPGSSTDTQYF. For the CDR3, the DNA is TGTGCCAGCAGCCCCGGCTCTAGCACAGATACGCAGTATTTT.

The chain is built from TRBV6-1 and TRBJ2-5; D is perhaps TRBD1 (5 bases). V lost 2 bases and J 5 bases, leaving 15 bases between the germline ends. Germline values: CDR1 MNHNS, CDR2 SASEGT. There are 15 residues in the CDR3. DNA of the CDR3: TGTGCCAGCAGTGAACCAGGGTTTGCCCGGGAGACCCAGTACTTC. It yields the protein CASSEPGFARETQYF.

This chain uses TRBV28 with TRBJ1-5; the D gene is possibly TRBD1 (6 bases). CDR1 and CDR2 from the germline V gene are MDHEN and SYDVKM. V was shortened by 1 base and J by 5 bases, with 15 bases between the two germline ends. The CDR3 loop spans 16 amino acids. Here the CDR3 DNA reads TGTGCCAGCAGTTTATTGGGGGGCCTCTGGGATCAGCCCCAGCATTTT. It is translated as CASSLLGGLWDQPQHF.

The chain carries TRBV2 and TRBJ2-1, with D tentatively TRBD1 (6 bases). The CDR3 runs to 15 residues. Germline CDR1 reads SNHLY; CDR2 reads FYNNEI. V was clipped by 6 bases and J by 4 bases, with 16 bases between them. The CDR3 loop is CASRRGSTTYNEQFF. The CDR3 nucleotides read TGTGCCAGCAGAAGGGGGTCCACGACTTACAATGAGCAGTTCTTC.